This entry is about one TCR beta chain. Its specificity is unknown. The read ends 3 residues before the CDR3 terminus; that terminus is restored from the germline J gene. This record comes from a study of T cells in women clearing cervical HPV infection. Study information: Donors had HPV16-related CIN3 or worse; 2 had invasive cancer.

TCRdb's copy holds only in-frame clones and misses some; the assay was immunoSEQ multiplex PCR. The specimen's table records under 40,000 clones. The CDR3 sequence is 15 residues long. V lost 5 bases and J lost 1, with 11 bases in between. Per germline, CDR1 SGHTA and CDR2 FQGNSA. The study, taken as a whole, reports: TRBV6-7 relative abundance averaged about 0.11% in cases and around 0.17% in controls. A classifier using richness and V gene abundances reached an AUC of around 0.81. CIN3+ cases had significantly higher TCR repertoire richness than controls, but evenness did not differ.

The chain links TRBV7-2 to TRBJ2-2; unclear D gene. Sequencing was done on a sample of blood buffy coat. This receptor was obtained from a woman between 18 and 70 years old with a cervical HPV16 infection that either progressed to CIN3+ or cleared (not recorded which). CDR3 DNA, as far as it was read: TGTGCCAGCAGCCAAGGGTTCCTGAACACCGGGGAG. Its protein product is CASSQGFLNTGE. The full CDR3 protein reads CASSQGFLNTGELFF.